A single T cell receptor (beta chain) is shown here with its context. No antigen is known for it. These data belong to a study of shared clonotypes between healthy human individuals. Study-wide points: Few donors restricted represented genetic and exposure-history diversity.

CDR3 length: 13 amino acids. V was trimmed by 4 bases and J by 2 bases, leaving 3 bases between them. CDR1 is SGHAT and CDR2 is FQNNGV in the germline V gene. TCRdb's copy holds only in-frame clones and misses some; the assay was immunoSEQ multiplex PCR. Among approximately 2.4 million clones listed, approximately 95% were seen once. The receptor was isolated from a man between 18 and 35 years old in good health. The rearrangement joins TRBV11-2 to TRBJ2-6, with D hard to call. The specimen was naive CD4+ T cells sorted from blood. Subset defined: CD45RA+ positively selected. The CDR3 DNA sequence: TGTGCCAGCAGCTATGCTGGGGCCAACGTCCTGACTTTC. It encodes CASSYAGANVLTF.